The clone carrying this T cell receptor (beta chain) was seen a handful of times. Its antigen remains unidentified. For the second PCR, which ran for 7 to 11 cycles, a sample-barcoded 5' primer and a J-beta primer mix were used. The template-switch adaptor was a 5' adaptor with 12 random nucleotides. It tagged each cDNA molecule. Individual samples furnished no less than 2.5 million CDR3-containing paired-end reads apiece. Each CDR3 protein gets one entry after TCRdb re-called the 5' RACE reads with MiXCR. This sample has around 670,000 distinct CDR3 sequences; about 28% occur once, and the top ten carry 15% to 19%. This record belongs to a study of blood T cells in healthy people across ages. Findings and limits, study-wide: With naive T cell percentage, TCR beta diversity showed a strong correlation.

Investigators took about 10 milliliters of peripheral blood from every donor. The CDR3 consists of 15 residues. CDR1 and CDR2 (germline): MDHEN, SYDVKM. V shed 5 bases and J 11 bases; nucleotides not matched to a gene: 17. The clonotype comes from a woman aged 80 or older in good health. This chain links TRBV28 with TRBJ2-5; 7 positions match TRBD1. The specimen was blood. The CDR3 region is CASSPRDSVHNEQYF. As DNA, the CDR3 is TGTGCCAGCAGTCCCCGGGACAGTGTCCACAATGAGCAGTACTTC.